This TCR beta chain was documented in a study of blood T cells in healthy people across ages. The study's findings and limits: The unknown donor CMV status may have confounded expanded clonotype changes.

To note about this clonotype: Its antigen is as yet unknown.

Per sample, at least 5 micrograms of total RNA were extracted. Next came a second PCR, run for roughly 6 to 11 cycles, which used a sample-barcoded 5' primer along with a J-beta primer mix. Using its own MiXCR run on the 5' RACE reads, TCRdb lists one record per CDR3 protein. The table includes more than 900,000 distinct CDR3 sequences, 25% to 30% detected once. Trimming took 4 bases from V and 7 from J, leaving 11 bases between them. CDR1 SGHNT and CDR2 YYREEE come from the germline V gene (reference sequence). The CDR3 is 12 residues long. In addition, the sample was reused for a study of T cells of mothers and their children. From that second work: From each mother came over 8 million TCR beta CDR3 reads, and from each child came around 2.7 million. Slightly higher but non-significant overlap marked related mother-child pairs versus unrelated pairs.

This chain connects TRBV5-4 to TRBJ1-1, with D maybe TRBD1 (5 bases). Source material: blood. This TCR came from a woman aged 40 to 55 in good health. CDR3 in DNA: TGTGCCAGCAGCAAACCGGGACTTGAAGCTTTCTTT. Its translation is CASSKPGLEAFF.